Detailed here is one T cell receptor beta chain. Its antigen is as yet unknown. Some clones are missing from TCRdb's copy, which holds only in-frame ones; the method was immunoSEQ multiplex PCR. This table holds about 32,000 clones, over 80% found once. V lost 5 bases and J lost 2; bases outside the gene matches: 5. In germline, CDR1 is MDHEN, CDR2 SYDVKM. This CDR3 region has 15 residues. This specimen comes from a study of T cells in narcolepsy. Findings of the study overall: No autoreactive T cell clone sequences appeared in some memory CD4+ repertoires. Blood of same and different patients, but not healthy controls, reportedly held recurring autoreactive clonotypes. HCRT-specific and TRIB2-specific autoreactive clonotypes appeared among same-patient CSF and blood CD4+ clonotypes.

The clonotype originates from a human donor in good health. The sample taken for sequencing was memory (CD45RA-) CD4+ T cells from blood. The V call is TRBV28, the J call TRBJ2-7; 11 bases line up with TRBD2. The CDR3 sequence is CASSQLAGATYEQYF. The CDR3 DNA follows: TGTGCCAGCAGTCAACTAGCGGGGGCGACCTACGAGCAGTACTTC. The entire variable domain, with the rest obtained from reference TRBV28 and TRBJ2-7, is as follows: DVKVTQSSRYLVKRTGEKVFLECVQDMDHENMFWYRQDPGLGLRLIYFSYDVKMKEKGDIPEGYSVSREKKERFSLILESASTNQTSMYLCASSQLAGATYEQYFGPGTRLTVT.